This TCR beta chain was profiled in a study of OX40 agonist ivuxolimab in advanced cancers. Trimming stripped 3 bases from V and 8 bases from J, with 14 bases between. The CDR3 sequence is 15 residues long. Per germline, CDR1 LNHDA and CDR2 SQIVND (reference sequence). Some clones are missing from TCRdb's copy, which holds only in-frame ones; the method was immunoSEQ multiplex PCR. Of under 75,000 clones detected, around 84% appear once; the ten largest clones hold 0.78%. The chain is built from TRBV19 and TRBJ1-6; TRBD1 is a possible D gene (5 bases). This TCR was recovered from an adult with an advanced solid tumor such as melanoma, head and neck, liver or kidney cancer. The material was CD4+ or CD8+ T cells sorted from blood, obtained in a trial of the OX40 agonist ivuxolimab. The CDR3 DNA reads TGTGCCAGTAGTATTACGAGAGGGGATGATTCACCCCTCCACTTT. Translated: CASSITRGDDSPLHF.